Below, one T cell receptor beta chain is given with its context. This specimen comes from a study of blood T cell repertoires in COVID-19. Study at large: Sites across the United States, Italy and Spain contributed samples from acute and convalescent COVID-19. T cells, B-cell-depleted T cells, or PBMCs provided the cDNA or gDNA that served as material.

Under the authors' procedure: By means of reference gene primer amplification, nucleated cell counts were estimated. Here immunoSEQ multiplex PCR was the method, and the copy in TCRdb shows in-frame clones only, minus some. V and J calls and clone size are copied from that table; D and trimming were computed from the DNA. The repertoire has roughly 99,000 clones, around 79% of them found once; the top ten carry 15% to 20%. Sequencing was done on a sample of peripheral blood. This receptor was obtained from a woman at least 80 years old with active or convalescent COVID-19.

CDR3 in DNA: TGTGCCAGCAGTCCTGGCGGCTCCTACAATGAGCAGTTCTTC. It encodes CASSPGGSYNEQFF. This chain uses TRBV28 with TRBJ2-1; D is uncertain. CDR1 is MDHEN, CDR2 SYDVKM, per germline. The V end lost 5 bases, the J end lost 0 bases, and 8 bases lay between the germline ends. The CDR3 covers 14 residues.